This TCR beta chain appears in the sequencing data of a study of T cell responses to AZD1222 COVID-19 vaccine (dated by TCRdb to the early 2020s). For context, the study as a whole: AZD1222 recipients whose second dose came at about 4 weeks and those whose second dose came at about 12 weeks were combined into one group, since spike-specific TCR depth and breadth did not differ between the two schedules. A total of over 230 trial participants underwent TCR sequencing, of whom about 210 had received two doses of AZD1222 and approximately 26 had received two doses of the MenACWY control vaccine. Enrollment into the trials was organized by age into subgroups of 18-55, 56-69 and 70-plus years, and those subgroups contained roughly 160, 29 and 62 TCR-sequenced participants, respectively. Beyond this particular receptor, the publication reports: After two AZD1222 doses, both the breadth and the depth of spike-specific TCRs were significantly higher than at day 0 and than in MenACWY recipients. Because no day 14 peak-response samples were available, the repertoires could be characterized only after the peak T cell response. Reportedly, almost half of the unique spike-specific TCRs recognized epitopes lying outside the regions that are mutated in the B.1.351 and B.1.1.7 variants. CD4 TCRs associated with the vaccine covered the entire spike protein, and the dominant responses were in regions 160-218 and 743-854. Conclusions about previously exposed vaccinees were limited because only six AZD1222 recipients were SARS-CoV-2 seropositive at baseline. The 56-69-year group was small, and its depth increase did not reach significance, likely because of low power. Participants were mostly white British, with more females than males. The authors suggested clonal diversity may have been underestimated.

The time point label of this sample denotes: baseline before first vaccination. Samples from vaccinated people were obtained from the UK trials COV001 and COV002, which included a single-blind randomized controlled phase 2/3 trial of AZD1222 (ChAdOx1 nCoV-19) in healthy adults. Trial participant PBMC samples were collected at day 0 and day 28 after the second dose for TCRbeta chain sequencing. CDR1 is given as MGHRA and CDR2 as YSYEKL, both from the germline V gene. Trimming takes 4 bases off V and 3 bases off J; junction bases not matched to a gene: 12. From cysteine to phenylalanine, the CDR3 is 17 amino acids long. Only the CDR3 portion is preserved as DNA: 51 bases, with reading frame beginning at the first base. The CDR3 regions of human TCRbeta chains were subjected to immunosequencing. From the authors' description of their analysis: Repertoire TCRs were checked for matches against a reference library of SARS-CoV-2-specific TCRs that had been generated using the MIRA antigen-specificity platform. Breadth was defined as the fraction of unique TCRs that were SARS-CoV-2-associated, and depth was defined as the fraction of total T cells that were SARS-CoV-2-associated. Using the MIRA data, each spike-specific TCR was assigned both to the spike region to which the TCR was reactive and to a CD4 or CD8 class. Log10-transformed breadth and depth values were compared by one-way ANOVA with Sidak's multiple comparisons tests. TCRdb obtained this table from immuneACCESS and retained in-frame rearrangements with V and J assigned. These tables miss some clones; where compared with another copy, unresolved V genes account for less than half of the shortfall, and the remainder is unexplained. V, J and clone size derive from that table, while D and trimming were established from the DNA sequence. The sample contains some 130,000 clones, approximately 86% of them found a single time. Of the sample, approximately 1.5% falls within the top ten clones.

This clone was found once. This clone's antigen is unknown. No much larger clonotype is one base removed from it; base qualities were not supplied. This clonotype was obtained from an adult in good health. The chain employs TRBV4-1 and TRBJ2-1; the central 7 bases match TRBD1. The source was peripheral blood, collected on day 0 of AZD1222 vaccination. The CDR3 sequence is CASSLRRDREHYNEQFF. The sequenced DNA: TGCGCCAGCAGCCTGAGGCGTGACAGGGAACACTACAATGAGCAGTTCTTC.